These 6 T cell receptor beta chains share one sample of origin, sequenced in a study of T-cell reconstitution after alpha-beta-depleted transplantation in children. Preparation of the TCRbeta library used unique molecular identifiers. TCRdb ran MiXCR on the PCR reads and lists one entry per CDR3 protein. Of hundreds of thousands of distinct CDR3 sequences in the sample, about an eighth were seen once. The sample in question was PBMCs from the stem cell graft donor, obtained from the stem cell graft. These TCRs come from a human donor who donated a stem cell graft to a child with combined immunodeficiency.

This clonotype was found a few times. This sequence joins TRBV2 and TRBJ2-5; unclear D gene. V lost 6 bases and J lost 1, with 12 bases in between. This CDR3 is built from 14 residues. The germline V gene has CDR1 SNHLY and CDR2 FYNNEI. The CDR3 sequence: CASRKDRSQETQYF. The CDR3 DNA reads as TGTGCCAGCAGAAAGGACCGGAGCCAAGAGACCCAGTACTTC.

V gene TRBV5-1 combines with J gene TRBJ1-1; TRBD1 might be the D (6 bases). Trimming shortened V by 0 bases and J by 1 base, and 13 bases separated the two germline ends. The CDR3 consists of 16 residues. Germline CDR1 is SGHRS and CDR2 is YFSETQ. The CDR3, as DNA: TGCGCCAGCAGCTTGGTTCTGGGAGGGGGGAACACTGAAGCTTTCTTT. Protein: CASSLVLGGGNTEAFF.

The gene calls are TRBV15 and TRBJ1-1; possibly TRBD1 for D (6 bases). V lost 4 bases and J 1 base, leaving 13 bases between the germline ends. Germline V CDR1 and CDR2: LNHNV, YYDKDF (reference sequence). The CDR3 is 15 amino acids. In DNA, the CDR3 is TGTGCCACCAGCACGGTGGACAGCCCGAACACTGAAGCTTTCTTT. Its protein is CATSTVDSPNTEAFF.

The V call is TRBV5-6, the J call TRBJ2-7, with D perhaps TRBD2 (6 bases). The CDR3 length is 16 residues. V lost 5 bases and J 6 bases, leaving 24 bases between the germline ends. Germline loops: CDR1 SGHDT, CDR2 YYEEEE. CDR3 sequence: CASRSLGLQAAGEQYF. For the CDR3, the DNA is TGTGCCAGCAGGAGCCTGGGACTTCAAGCTGCGGGCGAGCAGTACTTC.

The table lists this clonotype with a few counts. J is TRBJ2-6 and V is TRBV5-1, with TRBD2 matching over 8 bases. Germline CDR1 is SGHRS and CDR2 is YFSETQ. CDR3 length: 19 residues. Trimming removed 5 bases from V and 2 bases from J; junction bases left unmatched: 15. CDR3: CASRLQNNGRATGANVLTF. The CDR3 nucleotides read TGCGCCAGCAGATTACAAAATAACGGGAGGGCCACTGGGGCCAACGTCCTGACTTTC.

The chain recombines TRBV12-3 or TRBV12-4 with TRBJ2-5; D is unresolved. Trimming pared 6 bases from V and 2 bases from J, leaving 16 bases between. The CDR3 totals 15 residues. CDR3 coding DNA: TGTGCCAGCAGCCAGACCTATTTTGGTCAAGAGACCCAGTACTTC. Protein product: CASSQTYFGQETQYF.